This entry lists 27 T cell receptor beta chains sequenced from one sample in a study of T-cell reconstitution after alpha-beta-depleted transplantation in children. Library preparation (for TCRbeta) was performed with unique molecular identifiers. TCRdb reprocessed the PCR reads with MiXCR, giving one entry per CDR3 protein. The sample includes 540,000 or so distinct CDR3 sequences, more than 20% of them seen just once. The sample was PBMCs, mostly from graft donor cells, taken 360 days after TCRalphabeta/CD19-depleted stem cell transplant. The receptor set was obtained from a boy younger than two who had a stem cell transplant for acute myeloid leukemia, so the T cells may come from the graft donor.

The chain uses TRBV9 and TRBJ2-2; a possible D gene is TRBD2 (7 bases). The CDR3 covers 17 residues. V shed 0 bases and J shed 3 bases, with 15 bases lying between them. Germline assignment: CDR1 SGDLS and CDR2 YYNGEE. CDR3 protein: CASSVEPGEGDTGELFF. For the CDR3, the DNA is TGTGCCAGCAGCGTAGAGCCAGGGGAGGGCGACACCGGGGAGCTGTTTTTT.

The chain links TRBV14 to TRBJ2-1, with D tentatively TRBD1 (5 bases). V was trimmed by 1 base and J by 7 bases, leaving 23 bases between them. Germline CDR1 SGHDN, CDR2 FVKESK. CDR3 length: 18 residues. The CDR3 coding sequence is TGTGCCAGCAGCCAAGGCCCGGTTCGGGTGACAGTTACTAATGAGCAGTTCTTC. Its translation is CASSQGPVRVTVTNEQFF.

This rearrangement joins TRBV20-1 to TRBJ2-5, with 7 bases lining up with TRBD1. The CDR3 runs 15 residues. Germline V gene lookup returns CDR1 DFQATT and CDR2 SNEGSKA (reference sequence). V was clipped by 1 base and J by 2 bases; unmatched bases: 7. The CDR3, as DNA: TGCAGTGCTAGAGGGCCGGGACAGAGACAAGAGACCCAGTACTTC. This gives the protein CSARGPGQRQETQYF.

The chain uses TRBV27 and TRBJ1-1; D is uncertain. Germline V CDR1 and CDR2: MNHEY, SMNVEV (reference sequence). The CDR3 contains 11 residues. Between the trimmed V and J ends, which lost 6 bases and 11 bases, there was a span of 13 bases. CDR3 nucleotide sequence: TGTGCCAGCAGCCTCGGCCCAATGGCTTTCTTT. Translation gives CASSLGPMAFF.

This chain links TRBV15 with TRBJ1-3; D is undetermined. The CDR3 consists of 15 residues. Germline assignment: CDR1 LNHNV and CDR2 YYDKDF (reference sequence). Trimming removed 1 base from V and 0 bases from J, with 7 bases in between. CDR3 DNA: TGTGCCACCAGCAGAGCGGGGAGCTCTGGAAACACCATATATTTT. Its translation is CATSRAGSSGNTIYF.

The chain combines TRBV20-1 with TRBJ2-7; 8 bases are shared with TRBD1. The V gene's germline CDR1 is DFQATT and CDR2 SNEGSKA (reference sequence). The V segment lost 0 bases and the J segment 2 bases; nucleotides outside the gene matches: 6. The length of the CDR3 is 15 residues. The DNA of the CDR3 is TGCAGTGCTAGAGATGGGGGCAGGGGGCCCTACGAGCAGTACTTC. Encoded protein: CSARDGGRGPYEQYF.

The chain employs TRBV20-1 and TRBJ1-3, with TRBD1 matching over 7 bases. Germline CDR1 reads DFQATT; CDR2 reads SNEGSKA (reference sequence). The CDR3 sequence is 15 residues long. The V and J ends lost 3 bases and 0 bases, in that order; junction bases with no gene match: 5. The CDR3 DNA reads TGCAGTGCTAGGGGACAGCCACACTCTGGAAACACCATATATTTT. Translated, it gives CSARGQPHSGNTIYF.

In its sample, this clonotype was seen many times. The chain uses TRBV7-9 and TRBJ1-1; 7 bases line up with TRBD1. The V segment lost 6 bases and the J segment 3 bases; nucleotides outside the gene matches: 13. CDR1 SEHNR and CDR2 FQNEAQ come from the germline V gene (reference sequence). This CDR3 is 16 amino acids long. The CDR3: CASSITLTGSHTEAFF. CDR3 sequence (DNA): TGTGCCAGCAGTATTACCCTGACAGGGTCCCACACTGAAGCTTTCTTT. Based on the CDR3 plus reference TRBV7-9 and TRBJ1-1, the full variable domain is DTGVSQNPRHKITKRGQNVTFRCDPISEHNRLYWYRQTLGQGPEFLTYFQNEAQLEKSRLLSDRFSAERPKGSFSTLEIQRTEQGDSAMYLCASSITLTGSHTEAFFGQGTRLTVV.

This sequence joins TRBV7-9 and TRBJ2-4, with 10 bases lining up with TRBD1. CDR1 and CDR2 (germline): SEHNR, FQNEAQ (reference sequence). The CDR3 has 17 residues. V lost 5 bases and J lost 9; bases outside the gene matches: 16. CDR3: CASSQRDRGRERSIQYF. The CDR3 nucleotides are TGTGCCAGCAGCCAGCGAGACAGGGGGCGGGAACGATCCATTCAGTACTTC.

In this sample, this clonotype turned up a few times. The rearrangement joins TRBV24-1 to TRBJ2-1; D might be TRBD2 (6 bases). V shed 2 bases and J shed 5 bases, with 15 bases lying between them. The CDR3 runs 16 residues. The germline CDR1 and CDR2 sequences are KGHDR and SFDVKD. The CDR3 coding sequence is TGTGCCACCAGTGATTATGGCGGGACGGCACACAATGAGCAGTTCTTC. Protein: CATSDYGGTAHNEQFF.

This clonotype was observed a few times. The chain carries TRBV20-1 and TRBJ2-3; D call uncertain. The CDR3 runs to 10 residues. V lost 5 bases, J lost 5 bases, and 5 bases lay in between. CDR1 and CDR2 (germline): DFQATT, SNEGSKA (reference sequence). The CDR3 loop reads CSAAQDTQYF. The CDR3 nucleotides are TGCAGTGCTGCCCAAGATACGCAGTATTTT.

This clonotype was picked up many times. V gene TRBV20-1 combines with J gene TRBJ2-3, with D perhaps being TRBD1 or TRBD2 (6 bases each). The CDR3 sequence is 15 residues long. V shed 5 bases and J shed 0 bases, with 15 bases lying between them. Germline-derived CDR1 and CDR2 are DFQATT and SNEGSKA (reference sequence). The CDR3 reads CSAQRGAESTDTQYF. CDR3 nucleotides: TGCAGTGCTCAGAGGGGGGCGGAGAGCACAGATACGCAGTATTTT.

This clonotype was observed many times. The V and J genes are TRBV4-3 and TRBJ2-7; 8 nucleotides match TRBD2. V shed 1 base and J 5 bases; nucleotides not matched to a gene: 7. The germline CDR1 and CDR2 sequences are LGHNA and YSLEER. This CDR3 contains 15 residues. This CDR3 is CASSQGGGHYNEQYF. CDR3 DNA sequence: TGCGCCAGCAGCCAAGGCGGGGGGCATTACAACGAGCAGTACTTC.

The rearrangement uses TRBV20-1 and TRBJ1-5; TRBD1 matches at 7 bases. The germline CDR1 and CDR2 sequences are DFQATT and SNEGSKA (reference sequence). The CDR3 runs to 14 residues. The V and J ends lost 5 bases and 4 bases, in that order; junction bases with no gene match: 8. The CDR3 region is CSAPGTVLNQPQHF. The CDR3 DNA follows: TGCAGTGCTCCAGGGACAGTGCTTAATCAGCCCCAGCATTTT.

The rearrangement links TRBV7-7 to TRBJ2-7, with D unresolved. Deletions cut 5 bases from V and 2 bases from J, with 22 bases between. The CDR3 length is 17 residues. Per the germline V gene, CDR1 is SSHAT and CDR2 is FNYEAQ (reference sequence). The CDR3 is CASSPPGQEYLAYEQYF. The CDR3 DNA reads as TGTGCCAGCAGCCCACCAGGCCAGGAATATTTGGCCTACGAGCAGTACTTC. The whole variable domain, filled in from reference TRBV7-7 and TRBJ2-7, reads GAGVSQSPRYKVTKRGQDVTLRCDPISSHATLYWYQQALGQGPEFLTYFNYEAQPDKSGLPSDRFSAERPEGSISTLTIQRTEQRDSAMYRCASSPPGQEYLAYEQYFGPGTRLTVT.

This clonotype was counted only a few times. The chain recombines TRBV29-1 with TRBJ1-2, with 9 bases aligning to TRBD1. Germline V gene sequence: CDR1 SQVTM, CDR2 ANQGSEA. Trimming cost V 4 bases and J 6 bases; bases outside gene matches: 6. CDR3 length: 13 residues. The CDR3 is CSVAADRGNGYTF. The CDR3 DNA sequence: TGCAGCGTTGCCGCGGACAGGGGAAATGGCTACACCTTC.

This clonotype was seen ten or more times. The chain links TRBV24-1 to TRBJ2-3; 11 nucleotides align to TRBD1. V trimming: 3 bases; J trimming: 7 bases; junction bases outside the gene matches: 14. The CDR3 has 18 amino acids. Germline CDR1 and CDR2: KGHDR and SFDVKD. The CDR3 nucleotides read TGTGCCACCAGTGATCCCCCTGGCGGACAGGGGGCGCGAAATACGCAGTATTTT. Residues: CATSDPPGGQGARNTQYF.

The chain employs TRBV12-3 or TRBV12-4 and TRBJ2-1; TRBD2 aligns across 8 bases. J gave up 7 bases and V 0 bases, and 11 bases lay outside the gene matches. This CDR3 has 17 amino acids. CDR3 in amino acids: CASSLARASGRPNEQFF. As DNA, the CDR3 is TGTGCCAGCAGTTTAGCGCGGGCTAGCGGGCGTCCTAATGAGCAGTTCTTC.

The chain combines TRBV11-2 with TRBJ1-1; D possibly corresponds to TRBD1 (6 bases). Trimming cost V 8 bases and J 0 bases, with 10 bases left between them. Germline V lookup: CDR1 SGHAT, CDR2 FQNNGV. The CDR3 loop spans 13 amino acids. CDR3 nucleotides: TGTGCCAGCGAGGACAGCCTGAACACTGAAGCTTTCTTT. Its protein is CASEDSLNTEAFF.

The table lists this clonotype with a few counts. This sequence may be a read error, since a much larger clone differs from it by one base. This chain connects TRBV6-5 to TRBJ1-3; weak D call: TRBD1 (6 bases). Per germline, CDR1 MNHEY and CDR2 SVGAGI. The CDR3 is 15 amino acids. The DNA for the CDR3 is TGTGCCAGCAGTTACCGTGCAGGGGCTGGAAACGCCATATATTTT. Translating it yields CASSYRAGAGNAIYF.

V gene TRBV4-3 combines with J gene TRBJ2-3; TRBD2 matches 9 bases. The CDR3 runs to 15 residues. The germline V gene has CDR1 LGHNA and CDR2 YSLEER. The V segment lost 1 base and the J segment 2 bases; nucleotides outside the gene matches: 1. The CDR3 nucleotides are TGCGCCAGCAGCCAAGGGACTAGCGACACAGATACGCAGTATTTT. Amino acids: CASSQGTSDTDTQYF.

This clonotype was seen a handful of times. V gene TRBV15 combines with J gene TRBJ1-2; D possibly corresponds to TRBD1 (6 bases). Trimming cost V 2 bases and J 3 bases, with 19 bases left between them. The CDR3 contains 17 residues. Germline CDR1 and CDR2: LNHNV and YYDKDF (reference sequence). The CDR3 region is CATSRLNQGRGYYGYTF. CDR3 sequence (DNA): TGTGCCACCAGCAGACTGAACCAGGGCAGGGGCTACTATGGCTACACCTTC.

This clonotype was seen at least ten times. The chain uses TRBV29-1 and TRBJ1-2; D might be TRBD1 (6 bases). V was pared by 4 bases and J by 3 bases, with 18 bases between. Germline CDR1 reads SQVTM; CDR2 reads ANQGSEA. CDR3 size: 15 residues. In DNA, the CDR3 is TGCAGCGTTGGTACCCCCACAGGGTGGGACTATGGCTACACCTTC. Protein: CSVGTPTGWDYGYTF.

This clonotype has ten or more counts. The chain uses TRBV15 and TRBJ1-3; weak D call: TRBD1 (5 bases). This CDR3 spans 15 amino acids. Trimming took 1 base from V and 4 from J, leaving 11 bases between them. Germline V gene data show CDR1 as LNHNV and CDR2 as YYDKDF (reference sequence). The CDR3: CATSRGAGFGNTIYF. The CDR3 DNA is TGTGCCACCAGCAGAGGGGCAGGGTTCGGAAACACCATATATTTT.

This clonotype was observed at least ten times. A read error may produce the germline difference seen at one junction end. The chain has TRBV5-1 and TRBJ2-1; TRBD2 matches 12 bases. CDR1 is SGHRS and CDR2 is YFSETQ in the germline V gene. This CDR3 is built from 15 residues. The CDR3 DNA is TGTGCCAGCTCATCCACTAGCGGGGGGTACAATGAGCAGTTCTTC. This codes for CASSSTSGGYNEQFF.

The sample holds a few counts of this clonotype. The chain's CDR3 is CASQGRENTGELFF. The CDR3 coding sequence is TGTGCCTCTCAAGGCAGGGAGAACACCGGGGAGCTGTTTTTT. The genes are TRBV7-9 and TRBJ2-2; the D gene is possibly TRBD1 (5 bases). With 11 bases removed from V and 1 base from J, the gap between germline ends came to 14 bases. Germline CDR1 and CDR2: SEHNR and FQNEAQ (reference sequence). The CDR3 has 14 residues.

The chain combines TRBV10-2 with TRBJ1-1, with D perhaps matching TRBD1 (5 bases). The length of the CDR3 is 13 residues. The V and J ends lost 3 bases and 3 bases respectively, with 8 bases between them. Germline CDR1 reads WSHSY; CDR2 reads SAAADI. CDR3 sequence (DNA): TGCGCCAGCAGTGATGGGGACGACACTGAAGCTTTCTTT. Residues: CASSDGDDTEAFF.